The present T cell receptor (beta chain) was sequenced within a study of cytomegalovirus exposure and HLA in healthy donors. At the level of the study: Earlier, 180 million or so T cells were analyzed, and around 100 million unique TCR beta sequences were found among them. Overall study results and limits: Follow-up analysis later connected one missense variant in DCLRE1C with trimming of TCR beta V- and J-genes. Later analysis showed TCR association rates varying by HLA locus, highest for DRB1 and lowest for HLA-C.

Concerning this clone: The antigen remains undetermined.

The germline V gene encodes CDR1 GTSNPN and CDR2 SVGIG (reference sequence). CDR3 size: 14 residues. V lost 0 bases and J 3 bases, leaving 9 bases between the germline ends. 60 Vbeta and 13 Jbeta primers were used in PCR. This table comes from immunoSEQ multiplex PCR, and its TCRdb copy is limited to in-frame clones, with some not included. The data show some 170,000 clones, with 65% to 75% seen just once and 2% to 3% held by the top ten. This sequence was found in a human donor in good health. Sequencing was done on a sample of PBMCs. V and J are TRBV30 and TRBJ1-5; D is perhaps TRBD1 (5 bases). The CDR3 spells CAWSVGAYNQPQHF. DNA for the CDR3: TGTGCCTGGAGTGTAGGGGCCTACAATCAGCCCCAGCATTTT.